The TCR beta chain under discussion was sequenced for a study of T cell clonotyping in hematopoietic cell transplantation. Libraries were prepared by immunoSEQ multiplex PCR; TCRdb keeps only in-frame clonotypes and omits some of them. This table holds around 8,000 clones, over 85% found once. In the case of this clone: The antigen is not known. Relative to the germline gene, one junction end is altered; a read error may explain this.

The study, taken as a whole, reports: Few recipient clonotypes overlapped donors; over 95% were de novo at given depth. Graft donor and pretransplant recipient Inverse Simpson Index values predicted broader posttransplant TCR diversity.

Germline loops: CDR1 MNHEY, CDR2 SVGAGI. The CDR3 is 14 amino acids. The chain employs TRBV6-5 and TRBJ1-4; no clear D gene. The TCR sequence derives from a female patient aged 50-60 years who had an allogeneic stem cell transplant from an unrelated donor, so the T cells may come from the graft donor. Some clones in this sample may be carry-over from other donors' samples. This specimen was PBMCs, taken 180 days after allogeneic stem cell transplant. CDR3 amino acids: CASSNSATNEKLFF. CDR3 coding DNA: TGTGCCAGCAGTAACTCAGCAACTAATGAAAAACTGTTTTTT.